The entry that follows covers one T cell receptor beta chain sequence. From germline, CDR1 is ENHRY and CDR2 SYGVKD. Losses at the gene ends were 2 bases for V and 6 bases for J; bases not matched to a gene: 5. The CDR3 spans 16 residues. These data originate in a study of blood T cell repertoires in COVID-19. On the study more broadly: Samples of COVID-19 (acute and convalescent) were obtained from the United States, Italy and Spain. In each case, the material was cDNA or gDNA derived from T cells, B-cell-depleted T cells, or PBMCs.

Method: immunoSEQ multiplex PCR; TCRdb's copy keeps in-frame clones and lacks some. The sample carries some 170,000 clones, around 90% recorded once. This sequence was found in a woman between 50 and 59 years old with acute or convalescent COVID-19. The chain recombines TRBV10-3 with TRBJ2-3; TRBD2 matches at 13 bases. The sequencing input was peripheral blood. Here the CDR3 DNA reads TGTGCCATCAGTGAGGGACTAGCGGGAGTTGCGGATACGCAGTATTTT. Its protein product is CAISEGLAGVADTQYF.